This T cell receptor beta chain is from a study of neurological immune-mediated disorders. This clonotype has a count of ten or more. Its specificity is unknown. Unsorted libraries used 2 million PBMCs kept at -80 degrees C. Synthesis of cDNA was carried out by template-switch 5'RACE. The reaction used 10-nucleotide random UMIs. The authors obtained over 180 million TCR-beta sequences from 15-18 subjects per sequencing run. TCRdb recomputed calls from the 5' RACE reads with MiXCR, one row per CDR3 protein. Of some 95,000 distinct CDR3 sequences detected, 3% to 4% appear once; the ten largest clones hold 5% to 6.5%. Study-wide results and caveats: Association of the multiple sclerosis repertoire cluster with clinical or MRI features was not observed for any feature.

Germline CDR1 SEHNR, CDR2 FQNEAQ (reference sequence). V was clipped by 5 bases and J by 8 bases, with 16 bases between them. This CDR3 has 14 amino acids. J is TRBJ1-3 and V is TRBV7-9; D is unresolved. The clonotype was recovered from a woman aged 18-29 years with multiple sclerosis. The sequencing input was PBMCs. The CDR3 DNA follows: TGTGCCAGCAGCCAATTTATGGGATTTGACACCATATATTTT. Its translation is CASSQFMGFDTIYF.